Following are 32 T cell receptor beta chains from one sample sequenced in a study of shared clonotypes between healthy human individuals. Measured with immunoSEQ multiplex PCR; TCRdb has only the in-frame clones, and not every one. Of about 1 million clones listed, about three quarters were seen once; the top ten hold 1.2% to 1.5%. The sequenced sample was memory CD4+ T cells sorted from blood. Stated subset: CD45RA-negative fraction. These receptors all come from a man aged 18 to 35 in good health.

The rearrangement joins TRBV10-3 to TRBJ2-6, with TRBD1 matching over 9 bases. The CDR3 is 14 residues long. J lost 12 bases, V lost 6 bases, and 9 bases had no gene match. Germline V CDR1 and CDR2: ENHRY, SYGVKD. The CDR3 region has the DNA TGTGCCATCAGGGACCGGGACAGGGACGGCGTCCTGACTTTC. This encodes CAIRDRDRDGVLTF.

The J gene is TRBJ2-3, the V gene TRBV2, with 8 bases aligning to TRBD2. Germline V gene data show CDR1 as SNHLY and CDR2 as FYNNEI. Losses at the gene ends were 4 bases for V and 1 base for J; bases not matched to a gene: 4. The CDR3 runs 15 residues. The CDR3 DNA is TGTGCCAGCAGTGGGGGACTAGGGGGCACAGATACGCAGTATTTT. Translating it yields CASSGGLGGTDTQYF.

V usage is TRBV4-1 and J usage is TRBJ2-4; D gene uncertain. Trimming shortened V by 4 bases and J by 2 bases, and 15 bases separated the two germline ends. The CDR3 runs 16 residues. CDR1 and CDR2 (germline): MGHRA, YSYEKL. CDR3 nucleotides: TGCGCCAGCAGCCGACCTGGGGTGGATACCAAAAACATTCAGTACTTC. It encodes CASSRPGVDTKNIQYF.

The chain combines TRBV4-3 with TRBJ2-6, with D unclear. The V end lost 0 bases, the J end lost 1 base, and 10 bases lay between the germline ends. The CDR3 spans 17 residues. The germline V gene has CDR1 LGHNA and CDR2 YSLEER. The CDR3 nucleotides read TGCGCCAGCAGCCAAGATCAAGGCCGGTCTGGGGCCAACGTCCTGACTTTC. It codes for CASSQDQGRSGANVLTF.

This CDR3 reads CASSPRDTRTDTQYF. The CDR3, as DNA: TGTGCCAGCAGTCCGCGGGACACCCGCACAGATACGCAGTATTTT. This chain connects TRBV6-5 to TRBJ2-3; D possibly matches TRBD1 or TRBD2 (6 bases each). Trimming took off 5 bases at V and 1 base at J, with 13 bases between the two ends. CDR1 MNHEY and CDR2 SVGAGI come from the germline V gene. The CDR3 is 15 amino acids.

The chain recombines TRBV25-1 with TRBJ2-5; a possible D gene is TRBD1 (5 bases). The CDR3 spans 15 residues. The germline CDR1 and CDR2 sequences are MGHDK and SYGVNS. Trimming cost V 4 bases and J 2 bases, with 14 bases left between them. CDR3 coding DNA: TGTGCCAGCAGTGGGCCCAGGGCGATACAAGAGACCCAGTACTTC. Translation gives CASSGPRAIQETQYF.

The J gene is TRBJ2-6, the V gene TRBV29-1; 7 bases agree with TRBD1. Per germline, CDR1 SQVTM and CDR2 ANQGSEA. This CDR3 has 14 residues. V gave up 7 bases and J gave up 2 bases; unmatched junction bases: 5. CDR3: CSAKGGAGANVLTF. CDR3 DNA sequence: TGCAGCGCCAAAGGGGGCGCTGGGGCCAACGTCCTGACTTTC.

CDR3 loop: CASSLTQQTQYF. As DNA, the CDR3 is TGCGCCAGCAGCTTAACGCAGCAGACCCAGTACTTC. The chain uses TRBV5-1 and TRBJ2-5; D not resolved. Germline loops: CDR1 SGHRS, CDR2 YFSETQ. This CDR3 has 12 amino acids. V dropped 2 bases and J dropped 6 bases, with 8 bases sitting between them.

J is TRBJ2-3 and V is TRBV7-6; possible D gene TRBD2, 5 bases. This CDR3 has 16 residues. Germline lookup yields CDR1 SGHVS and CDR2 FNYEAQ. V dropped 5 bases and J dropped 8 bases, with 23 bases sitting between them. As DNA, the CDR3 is TGTGCCAGCAGCCTCAGATCCAGCGGTCCCGGAAGTACGCAGTATTTT. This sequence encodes CASSLRSSGPGSTQYF.

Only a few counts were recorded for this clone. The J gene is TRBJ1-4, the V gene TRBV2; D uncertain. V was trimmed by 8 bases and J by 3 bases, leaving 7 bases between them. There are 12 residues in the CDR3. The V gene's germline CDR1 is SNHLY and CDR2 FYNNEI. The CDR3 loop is CASRVSNEKLFF. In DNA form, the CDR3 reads TGTGCCAGCCGGGTTTCTAATGAAAAACTGTTTTTT.

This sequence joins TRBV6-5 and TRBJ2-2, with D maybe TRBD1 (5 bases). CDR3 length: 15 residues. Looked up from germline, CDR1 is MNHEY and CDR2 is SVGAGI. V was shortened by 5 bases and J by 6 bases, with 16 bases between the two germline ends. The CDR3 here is CASSTWGRVAGELFF. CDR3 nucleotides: TGTGCCAGCAGTACCTGGGGCAGGGTAGCCGGGGAGCTGTTTTTT.

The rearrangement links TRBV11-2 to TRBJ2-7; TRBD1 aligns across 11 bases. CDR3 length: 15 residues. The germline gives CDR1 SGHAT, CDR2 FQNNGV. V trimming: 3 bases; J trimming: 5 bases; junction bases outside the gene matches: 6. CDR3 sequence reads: CASSLGTGGLNEQYF. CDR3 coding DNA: TGTGCCAGCAGCTTGGGGACAGGGGGTTTAAACGAGCAGTACTTC.

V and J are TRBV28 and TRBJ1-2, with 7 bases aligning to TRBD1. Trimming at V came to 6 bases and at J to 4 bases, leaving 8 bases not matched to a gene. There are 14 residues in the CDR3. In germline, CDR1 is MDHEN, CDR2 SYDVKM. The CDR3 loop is CASRAPGQVYGYTF. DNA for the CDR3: TGTGCCAGCAGGGCCCCCGGACAGGTCTATGGCTACACCTTC.

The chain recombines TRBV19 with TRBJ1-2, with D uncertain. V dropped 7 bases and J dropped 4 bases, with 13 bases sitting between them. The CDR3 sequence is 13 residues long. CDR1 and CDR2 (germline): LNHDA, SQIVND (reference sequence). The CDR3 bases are TGTGCCAGTAAGGAGGCAGGACTCTATGGCTACACCTTC. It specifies CASKEAGLYGYTF.

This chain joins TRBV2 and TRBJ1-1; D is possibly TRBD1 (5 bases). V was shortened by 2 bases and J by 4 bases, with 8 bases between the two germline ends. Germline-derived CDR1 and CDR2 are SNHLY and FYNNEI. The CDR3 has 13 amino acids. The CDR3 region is CASSERGRTEAFF. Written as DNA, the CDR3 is TGTGCCAGCAGTGAAAGGGGCCGCACTGAAGCTTTCTTT.

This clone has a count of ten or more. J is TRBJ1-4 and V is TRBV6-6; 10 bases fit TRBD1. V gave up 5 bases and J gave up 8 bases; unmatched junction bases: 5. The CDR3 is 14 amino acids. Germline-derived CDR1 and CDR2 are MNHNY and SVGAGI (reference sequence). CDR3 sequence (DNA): TGTGCCAGCAGTCGACAGGGGGCGAGGGAAAAACTGTTTTTT. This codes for CASSRQGAREKLFF.

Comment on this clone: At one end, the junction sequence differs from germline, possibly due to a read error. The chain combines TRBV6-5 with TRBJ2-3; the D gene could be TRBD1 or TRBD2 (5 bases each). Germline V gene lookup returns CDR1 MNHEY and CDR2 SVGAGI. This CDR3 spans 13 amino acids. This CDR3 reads CASRSNNRDLLHF. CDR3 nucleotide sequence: TGTGCCAGCAGATCAAATAACCGGGACCTGCTGCATTTT.

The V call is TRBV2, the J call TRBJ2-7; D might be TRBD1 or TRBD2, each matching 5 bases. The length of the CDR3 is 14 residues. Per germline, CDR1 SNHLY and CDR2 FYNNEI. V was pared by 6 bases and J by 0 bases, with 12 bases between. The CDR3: CASRPGRGSYEQYF. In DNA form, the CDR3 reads TGTGCCAGCAGGCCGGGACGCGGCTCCTACGAGCAGTACTTC.

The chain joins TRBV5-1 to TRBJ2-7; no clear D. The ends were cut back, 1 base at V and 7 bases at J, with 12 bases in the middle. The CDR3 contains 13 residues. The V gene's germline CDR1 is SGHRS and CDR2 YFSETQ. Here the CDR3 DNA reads TGCGCCAGCAGCTTGTCTTCAGTTGGAGAGCAGTACTTC. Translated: CASSLSSVGEQYF.

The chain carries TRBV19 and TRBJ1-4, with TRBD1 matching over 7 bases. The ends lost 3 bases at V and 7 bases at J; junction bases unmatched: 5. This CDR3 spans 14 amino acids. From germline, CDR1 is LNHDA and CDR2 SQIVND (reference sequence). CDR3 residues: CASSIGRGIEKLFF. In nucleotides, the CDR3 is TGTGCCAGTAGTATTGGCAGGGGGATTGAAAAACTGTTTTTT.

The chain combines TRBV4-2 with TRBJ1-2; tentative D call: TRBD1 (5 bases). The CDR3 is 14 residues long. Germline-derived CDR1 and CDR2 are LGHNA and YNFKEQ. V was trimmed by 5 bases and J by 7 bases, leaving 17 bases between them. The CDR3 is CASSLWGGRTGYTF. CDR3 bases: TGTGCCAGCAGCTTGTGGGGCGGGAGGACTGGCTACACCTTC.

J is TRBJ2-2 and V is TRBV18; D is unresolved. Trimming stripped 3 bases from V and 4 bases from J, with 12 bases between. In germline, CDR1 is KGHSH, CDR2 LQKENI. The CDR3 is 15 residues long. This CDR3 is CASSPRLAGTGELFF. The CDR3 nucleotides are TGTGCCAGCTCACCCCGCTTAGCTGGCACCGGGGAGCTGTTTTTT.

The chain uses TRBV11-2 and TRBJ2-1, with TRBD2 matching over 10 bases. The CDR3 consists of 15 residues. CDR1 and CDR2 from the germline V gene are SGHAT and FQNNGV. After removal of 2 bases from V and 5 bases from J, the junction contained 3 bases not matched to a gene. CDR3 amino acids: CASSLKLAGNNEQFF. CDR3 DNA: TGTGCCAGCAGCTTAAAACTAGCGGGGAACAATGAGCAGTTCTTC.

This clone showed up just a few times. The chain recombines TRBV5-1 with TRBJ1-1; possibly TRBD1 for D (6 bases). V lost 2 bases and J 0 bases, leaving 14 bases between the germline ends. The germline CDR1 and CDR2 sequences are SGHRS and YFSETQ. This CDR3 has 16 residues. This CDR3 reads CASSFRQVSMNTEAFF. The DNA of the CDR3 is TGCGCCAGCAGCTTTCGACAGGTTTCCATGAACACTGAAGCTTTCTTT.

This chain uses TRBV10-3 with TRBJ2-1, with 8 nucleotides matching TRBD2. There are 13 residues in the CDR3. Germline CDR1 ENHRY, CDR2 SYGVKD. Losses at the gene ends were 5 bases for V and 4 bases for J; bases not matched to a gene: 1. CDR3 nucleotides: TGTGCCATCAGTAGCGGGAGTTACAATGAGCAGTTCTTC. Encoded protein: CAISSGSYNEQFF.

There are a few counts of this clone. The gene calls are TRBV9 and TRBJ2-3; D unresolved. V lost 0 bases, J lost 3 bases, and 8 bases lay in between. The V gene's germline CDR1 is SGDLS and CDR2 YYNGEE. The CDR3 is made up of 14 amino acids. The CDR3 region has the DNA TGTGCCAGCAGCGTAGATCGACCGACAGATACGCAGTATTTT. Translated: CASSVDRPTDTQYF.

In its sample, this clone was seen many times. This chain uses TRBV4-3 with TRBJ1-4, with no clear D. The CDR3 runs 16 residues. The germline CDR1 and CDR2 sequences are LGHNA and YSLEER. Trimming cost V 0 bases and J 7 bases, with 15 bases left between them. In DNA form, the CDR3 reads TGCGCCAGCAGCCAAGATGATGTTATGTGGGGTGAAAAACTGTTTTTT. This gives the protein CASSQDDVMWGEKLFF.

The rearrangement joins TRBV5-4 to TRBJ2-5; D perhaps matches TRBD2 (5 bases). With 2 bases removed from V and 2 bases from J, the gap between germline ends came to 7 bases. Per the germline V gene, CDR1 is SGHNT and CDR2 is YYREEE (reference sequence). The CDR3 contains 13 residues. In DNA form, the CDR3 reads TGTGCCAGCAGCTTTAGACTACAAGAGACCCAGTACTTC. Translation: CASSFRLQETQYF.

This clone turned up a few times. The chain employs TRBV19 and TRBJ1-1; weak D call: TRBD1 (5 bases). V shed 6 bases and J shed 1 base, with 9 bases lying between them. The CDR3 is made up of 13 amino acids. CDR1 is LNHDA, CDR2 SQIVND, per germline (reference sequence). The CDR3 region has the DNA TGTGCCAGTAGAAGCACAGGGAACACTGAAGCTTTCTTT. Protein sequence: CASRSTGNTEAFF.

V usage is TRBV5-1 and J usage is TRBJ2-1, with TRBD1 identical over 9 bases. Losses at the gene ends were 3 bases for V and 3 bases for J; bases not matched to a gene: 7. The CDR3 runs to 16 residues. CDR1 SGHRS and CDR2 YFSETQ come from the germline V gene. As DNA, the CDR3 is TGCGCCAGCAGCTCCGGAAACAGGGGGCACTACAATGAGCAGTTCTTC. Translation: CASSSGNRGHYNEQFF.

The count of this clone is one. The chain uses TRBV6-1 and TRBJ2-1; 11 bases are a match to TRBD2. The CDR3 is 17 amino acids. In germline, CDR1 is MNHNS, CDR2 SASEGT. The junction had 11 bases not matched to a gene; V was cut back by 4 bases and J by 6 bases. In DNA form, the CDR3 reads TGTGCCAGCAGTGGGTTAGCGGGAGGGTCCAAGGGCAATGAGCAGTTCTTC. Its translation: CASSGLAGGSKGNEQFF.

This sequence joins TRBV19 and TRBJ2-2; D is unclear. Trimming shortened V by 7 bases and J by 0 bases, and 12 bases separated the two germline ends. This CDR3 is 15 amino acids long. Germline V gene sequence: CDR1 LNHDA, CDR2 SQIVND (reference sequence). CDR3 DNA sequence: TGTGCCAGTAAAAAACCATCCGCGAACACCGGGGAGCTGTTTTTT. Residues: CASKKPSANTGELFF. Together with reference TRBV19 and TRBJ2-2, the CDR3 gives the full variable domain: DGGITQSPKYLFRKEGQNVTLSCEQNLNHDAMYWYRQDPGQGLRLIYYSQIVNDFQKGDIAEGYSVSREKKESFPLTVTSAQKNPTAFYLCASKKPSANTGELFFGEGSRLTVL.